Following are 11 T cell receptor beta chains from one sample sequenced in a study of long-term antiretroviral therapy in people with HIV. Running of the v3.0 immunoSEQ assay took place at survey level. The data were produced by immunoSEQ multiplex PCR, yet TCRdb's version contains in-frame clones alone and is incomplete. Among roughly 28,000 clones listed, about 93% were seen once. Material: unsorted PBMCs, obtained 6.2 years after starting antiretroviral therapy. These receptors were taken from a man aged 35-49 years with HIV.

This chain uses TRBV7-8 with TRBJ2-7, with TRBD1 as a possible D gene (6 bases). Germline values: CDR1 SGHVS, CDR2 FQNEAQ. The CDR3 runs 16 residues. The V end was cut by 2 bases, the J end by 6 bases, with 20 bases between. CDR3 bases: TGTGCCAGCAGCTTACAACAAGTCGCAGGGGCCTCCGAGCAGTACTTC. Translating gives CASSLQQVAGASEQYF.

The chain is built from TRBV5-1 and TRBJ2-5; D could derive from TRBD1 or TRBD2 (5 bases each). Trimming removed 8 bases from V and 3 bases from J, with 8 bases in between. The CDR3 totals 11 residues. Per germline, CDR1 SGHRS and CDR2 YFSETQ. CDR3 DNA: TGCGCCAGTTGGGACGAAGAGACCCAGTACTTC. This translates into CASWDEETQYF.

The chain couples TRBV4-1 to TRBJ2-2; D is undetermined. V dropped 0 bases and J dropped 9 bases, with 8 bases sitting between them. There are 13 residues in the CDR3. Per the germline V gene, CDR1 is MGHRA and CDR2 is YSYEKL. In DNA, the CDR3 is TGCGCCAGCAGCCAAGAAAATCCCCGGGAGCTGTTTTTT. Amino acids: CASSQENPRELFF.

The CDR3 sequence is CASSLISGGQETQYF. CDR3 nucleotide sequence: TGTGCCAGCAGCTTAATATCGGGGGGACAAGAGACCCAGTACTTC. V usage is TRBV11-2 and J usage is TRBJ2-5, with 7 nucleotides matching TRBD2. This CDR3 region has 15 residues. The germline V gene has CDR1 SGHAT and CDR2 FQNNGV. The V gene end was trimmed by 2 bases and the J gene end by 2 bases; junction bases not matched to a gene: 5.

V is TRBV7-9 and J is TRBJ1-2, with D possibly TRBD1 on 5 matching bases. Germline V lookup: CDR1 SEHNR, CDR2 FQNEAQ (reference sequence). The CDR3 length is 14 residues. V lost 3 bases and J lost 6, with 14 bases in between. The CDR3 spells CASSLGGGRDGYTF. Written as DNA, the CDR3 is TGTGCCAGCAGCTTGGGTGGGGGACGGGATGGCTACACCTTC.

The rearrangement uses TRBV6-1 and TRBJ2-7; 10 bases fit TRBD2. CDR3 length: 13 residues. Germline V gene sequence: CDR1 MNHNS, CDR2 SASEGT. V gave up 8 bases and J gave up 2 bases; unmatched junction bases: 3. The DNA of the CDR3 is TGTGCCAGCCAACTAGCGGGAACCTACGAGCAGTACTTC. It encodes CASQLAGTYEQYF.

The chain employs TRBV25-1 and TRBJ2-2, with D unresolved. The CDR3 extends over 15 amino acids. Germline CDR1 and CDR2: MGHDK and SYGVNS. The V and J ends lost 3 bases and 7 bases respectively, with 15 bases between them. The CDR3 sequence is CASSEVSLGGGELFF. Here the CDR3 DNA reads TGTGCCAGCAGTGAGGTCTCCCTCGGCGGCGGGGAGCTGTTTTTT.

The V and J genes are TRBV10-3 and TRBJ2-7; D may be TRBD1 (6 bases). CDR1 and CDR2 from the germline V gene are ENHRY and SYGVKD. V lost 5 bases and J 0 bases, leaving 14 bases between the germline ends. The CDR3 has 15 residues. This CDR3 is CAISNRDASSYEQYF. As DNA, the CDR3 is TGTGCCATCAGTAACAGGGACGCAAGCTCCTACGAGCAGTACTTC.

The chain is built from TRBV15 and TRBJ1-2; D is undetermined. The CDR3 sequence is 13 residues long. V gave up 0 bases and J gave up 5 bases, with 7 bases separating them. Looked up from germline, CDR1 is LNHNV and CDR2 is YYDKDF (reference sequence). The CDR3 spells CATSRDLVYGYTF. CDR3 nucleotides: TGTGCCACCAGCAGAGATCTGGTTTATGGCTACACCTTC.

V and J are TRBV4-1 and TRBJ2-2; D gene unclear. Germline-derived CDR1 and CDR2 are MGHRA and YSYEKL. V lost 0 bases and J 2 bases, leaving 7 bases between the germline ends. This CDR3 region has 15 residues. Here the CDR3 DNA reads TGCGCCAGCAGCCAAGATCGGGTAAACACCGGGGAGCTGTTTTTT. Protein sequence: CASSQDRVNTGELFF.

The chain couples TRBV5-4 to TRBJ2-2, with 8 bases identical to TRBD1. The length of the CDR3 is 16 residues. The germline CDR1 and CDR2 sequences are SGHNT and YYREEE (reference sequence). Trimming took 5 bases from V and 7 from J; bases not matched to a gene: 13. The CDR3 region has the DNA TGTGCCAGCAGGGCCACCGCAGGGGGCACGGTCGGGGAGCTGTTTTTT. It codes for CASRATAGGTVGELFF.